This T cell receptor (beta chain) appears in the sequencing data of a study of T cells in localized non-small cell lung cancer. This table comes from immunoSEQ multiplex PCR, and its TCRdb copy is limited to in-frame clones, with some not included. The sample carries some 50,000 clones, roughly 88% recorded once. Trimming shortened V by 7 bases and J by 0 bases, and 13 bases separated the two germline ends. The CDR3 sequence is 16 residues long. CDR1 and CDR2 from the germline V gene are SGHAT and FQDESV (reference sequence). The chain uses TRBV11-1 and TRBJ2-6; the D gene is possibly TRBD1 (5 bases). The specimen comprised peripheral blood mononuclear cells, sampled before any cancer treatment. The TCR originated in a man aged 35 to 69 with stage III lung adenocarcinoma. For the CDR3, the DNA is TGTGCCAGCAAGGGGCGGTGGGACTCTGGGGCCAACGTCCTGACTTTC. Amino acids: CASKGRWDSGANVLTF.